This T cell receptor (beta chain) was retrieved from a study of T cells in Graves' hyperthyroidism and ophthalmopathy. This CDR3 has 17 residues. RNA transcripts yielded amplified TCR beta CDR3 regions. Researchers ran a first-round RT-PCR on the TCR CDR3 using the HTBI primer set. TCRdb ran MiXCR on the multiplex PCR reads and lists one entry per CDR3 protein. The sample includes over 250,000 distinct CDR3 sequences, 15% to 20% of them seen just once. On this clonotype itself: One base away lies a much larger clone, so this may be a sequencing read error.

The receptor was derived from a woman aged 60-70 years with Graves' ophthalmopathy. The chain recombines TRBV12-3 or TRBV12-4 with TRBJ2-7; 9 nucleotides align to TRBD2. Sequenced input: blood. For the CDR3, the DNA is TGTGCCAGCAGTTTAGAAATTCCGGCTAGCGGGGCCTACCAGCAGTACTTC. It encodes CASSLEIPASGAYQQYF.